The subject of this entry is one T cell receptor (beta chain). This sample's time point: after trial treatment. The treatment here: LDRT plus nivolumab, ipilimumab, low-dose cyclophosphamide and aspirin (RACIN trial). The data are from a study of low-dose radiotherapy and immunotherapy resistance in tumors. About the study: Every two weeks, one day ahead of radiation and immunotherapy, cyclophosphamide 200 mg/m2 was given (intravenously). With cycle 1 day 1 as the start, patients took oral aspirin 300 mg daily for four cycles.

cDNA synthesis used a TRAV/TRBV-specific primer set for both chains. With a constant-region primer and a V-primer adapter, TCRs were subjected to around 20 PCR cycles of amplification. TCRdb redid the calling of the reads with MiXCR, one entry per CDR3 protein. Among approximately 100,000 distinct CDR3 sequences listed, around 21% were seen once. The CDR3 contains 16 residues. The trim removed 2 bases at V and 5 bases at J, leaving 7 bases unmatched. Germline V lookup: CDR1 SGDLS, CDR2 YYNGEE. This clonotype originated in a male donor with prostate cancer. Sequencing used PBMCs, obtained after low-dose radiotherapy plus immunotherapy. The J gene is TRBJ2-3, the V gene TRBV9; 11 nucleotides align to TRBD2. The CDR3 sequence: CASSVTSGGSGDTQYF. The CDR3 nucleotides read TGTGCCAGCAGCGTTACTAGCGGGGGTTCGGGAGATACGCAGTATTTT.